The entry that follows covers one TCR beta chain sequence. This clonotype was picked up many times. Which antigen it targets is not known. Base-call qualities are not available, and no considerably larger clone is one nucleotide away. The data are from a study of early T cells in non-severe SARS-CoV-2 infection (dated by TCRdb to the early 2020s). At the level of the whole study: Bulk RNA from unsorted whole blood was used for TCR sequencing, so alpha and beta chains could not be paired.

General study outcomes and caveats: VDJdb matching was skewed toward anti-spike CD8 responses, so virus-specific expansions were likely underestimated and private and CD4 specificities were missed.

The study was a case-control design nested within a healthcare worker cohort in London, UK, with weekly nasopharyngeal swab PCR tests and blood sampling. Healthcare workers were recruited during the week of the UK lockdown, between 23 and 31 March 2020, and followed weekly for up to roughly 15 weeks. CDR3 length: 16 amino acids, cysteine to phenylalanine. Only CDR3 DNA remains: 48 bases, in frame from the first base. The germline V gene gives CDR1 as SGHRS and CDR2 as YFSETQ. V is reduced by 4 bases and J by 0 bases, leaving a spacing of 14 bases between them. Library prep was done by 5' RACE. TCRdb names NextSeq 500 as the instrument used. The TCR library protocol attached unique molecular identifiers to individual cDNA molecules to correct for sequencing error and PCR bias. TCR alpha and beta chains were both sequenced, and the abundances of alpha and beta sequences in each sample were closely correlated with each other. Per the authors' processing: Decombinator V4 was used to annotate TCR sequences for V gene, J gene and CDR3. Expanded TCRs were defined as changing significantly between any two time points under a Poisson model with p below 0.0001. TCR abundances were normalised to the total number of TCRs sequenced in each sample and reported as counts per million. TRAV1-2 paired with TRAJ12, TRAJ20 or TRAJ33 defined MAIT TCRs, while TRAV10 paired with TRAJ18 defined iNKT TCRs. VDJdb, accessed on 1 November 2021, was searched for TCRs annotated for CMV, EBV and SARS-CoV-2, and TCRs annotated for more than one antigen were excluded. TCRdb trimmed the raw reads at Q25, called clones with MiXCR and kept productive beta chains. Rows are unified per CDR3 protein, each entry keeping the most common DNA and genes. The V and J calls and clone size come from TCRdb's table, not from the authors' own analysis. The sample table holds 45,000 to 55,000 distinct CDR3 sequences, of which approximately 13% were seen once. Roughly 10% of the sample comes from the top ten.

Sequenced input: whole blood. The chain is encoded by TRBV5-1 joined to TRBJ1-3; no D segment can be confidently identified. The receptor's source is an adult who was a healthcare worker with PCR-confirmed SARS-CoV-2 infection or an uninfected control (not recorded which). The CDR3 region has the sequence CASSGPVPSSGNTIYF. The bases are TGCGCCAGCAGCGGGCCCGTACCGAGCTCTGGAAACACCATATATTTT.